This TCR beta chain was recovered during a study of early T cells in non-severe SARS-CoV-2 infection. About the study: Bulk RNA isolated from unsorted whole blood underwent sequencing; chains were not paired. Study outcomes and limitations: Sequences matched to VDJdb favored anti-spike CD8 responses, while private and CD4 specificities were missed.

A word on this clonotype: Its antigen is undetermined.

Unique molecular identifiers were attached to individual cDNA molecules. TCRdb called the 5' RACE reads again in MiXCR, with one record for every CDR3 protein. The sample consists of 20,000 to 25,000 distinct CDR3 sequences, around 4.5% of them appearing once. Germline CDR1 and CDR2: SGHTA and FQGNSA. The CDR3 spans 13 residues. With 4 bases removed from V and 2 bases from J, the gap between germline ends came to 8 bases. Material for sequencing was whole blood. The receptor comes from an adult who was a healthcare worker with PCR-confirmed SARS-CoV-2 infection or an uninfected control (not recorded which). The V gene is TRBV7-2, the J gene TRBJ1-2; a weak D match, TRBD1 (5 bases). This CDR3 reads CASSSRQNYGYTF. Here the CDR3 DNA reads TGTGCCAGCAGCTCAAGACAGAACTATGGCTACACCTTC.